Sequencing of this T cell receptor beta chain was carried out in a study of cytomegalovirus exposure and HLA in healthy donors. Overall study findings and caveats: Usually a TCR sequence was rare, but some public TCRs were found in many donors. The investigators catalogued 150 to 200 TCR beta chains as cytomegalovirus-associated.

In the PCR, 60 Vbeta and 13 Jbeta primers were used. Profiling relied on immunoSEQ multiplex PCR, and the TCRdb table lists in-frame clones only, not all of them. The sample holds 170,000 or so clones, about 88% seen once. On this clone itself: The antigen is undetermined.

The length of the CDR3 is 16 residues. Trimming took 1 base from V and 4 from J; bases not matched to a gene: 9. Per the germline V gene, CDR1 is MGHRA and CDR2 is YSYEKL. Sequenced: PBMCs. This TCR derives from a woman under 30 in good health and CMV-seronegative. V gene TRBV4-1 combines with J gene TRBJ2-7; 8 bases match TRBD2. The CDR3 loop reads CASSQGSGGPIYEQYF. CDR3 in DNA: TGCGCCAGCAGCCAAGGGTCGGGAGGGCCTATATACGAGCAGTACTTC.